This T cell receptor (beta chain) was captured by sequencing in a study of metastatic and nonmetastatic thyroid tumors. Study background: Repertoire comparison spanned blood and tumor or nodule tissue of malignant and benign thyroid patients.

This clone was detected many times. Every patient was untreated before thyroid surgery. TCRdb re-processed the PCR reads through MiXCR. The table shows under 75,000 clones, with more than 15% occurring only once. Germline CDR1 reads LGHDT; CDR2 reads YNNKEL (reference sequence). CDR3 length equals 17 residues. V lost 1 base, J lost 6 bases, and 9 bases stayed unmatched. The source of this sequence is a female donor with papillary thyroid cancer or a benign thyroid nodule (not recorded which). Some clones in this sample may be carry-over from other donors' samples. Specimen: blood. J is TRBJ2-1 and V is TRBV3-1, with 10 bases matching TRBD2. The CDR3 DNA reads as TGTGCCAGCAGCCAAGCGATAGCGGGAGGCCCCACCAATGAGCAGTTCTTC. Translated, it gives CASSQAIAGGPTNEQFF.